The 21 T cell receptor beta chains listed next were all sequenced from one sample in a study of T-cell reconstitution after alpha-beta-depleted transplantation in children. Unique molecular identifiers were used to barcode this TCRbeta library. Using its own MiXCR run on the PCR reads, TCRdb lists one record per CDR3 protein. The profile shows approximately 79,000 distinct CDR3 sequences, 18% of them singletons. The specimen was PBMCs, mostly from graft donor cells, collected 360 days after TCRalphabeta/CD19-depleted stem cell transplant. These receptors were taken from a male patient between 2 and 9 years old who had a stem cell transplant for acute lymphoblastic leukemia, so the T cells may come from the graft donor.

This clonotype was detected only a few times. The rearrangement uses TRBV25-1 and TRBJ2-1, with TRBD2 as a possible D gene (6 bases). V lost 3 bases and J 4 bases, leaving 10 bases between the germline ends. Germline V gene data show CDR1 as MGHDK and CDR2 as SYGVNS. This CDR3 is built from 14 residues. CDR3 bases: TGTGCCAGCAGTGAGGGTGGGAGGTACAATGAGCAGTTCTTC. It is translated as CASSEGGRYNEQFF.

This clonotype appeared a few times. The genes are TRBV12-3 or TRBV12-4 and TRBJ2-1, with D perhaps TRBD2 (7 bases). There are 14 residues in the CDR3. Trimming cost V 5 bases and J 7 bases, with 15 bases left between them. The CDR3 DNA reads TGTGCCAGCAGTAAGGGGGGGGGATGGAATGAGCAGTTCTTC. Its translation is CASSKGGGWNEQFF.

This clonotype showed up many times. J is TRBJ2-2 and V is TRBV2; 8 bases are shared with TRBD1. CDR1 and CDR2 (germline): SNHLY, FYNNEI. This CDR3 has 14 residues. The ends lost 6 bases at V and 3 bases at J; junction bases unmatched: 3. CDR3 loop: CASRGQGYTGELFF. CDR3 sequence (DNA): TGTGCCAGCAGAGGACAGGGTTACACCGGGGAGCTGTTTTTT.

This clonotype was found a few times. This chain uses TRBV24-1 with TRBJ2-3, with 12 bases that match TRBD2. The trim removed 5 bases at V and 6 bases at J, leaving 5 bases unmatched. The germline gives CDR1 KGHDR, CDR2 SFDVKD. This CDR3 has 15 residues. This CDR3 is CATSGLAGVGDTQYF. Here the CDR3 DNA reads TGTGCCACCAGTGGACTAGCGGGAGTCGGGGATACGCAGTATTTT.

The chain carries TRBV7-9 and TRBJ1-5, with a possible D match to TRBD1 (5 bases). Germline-derived CDR1 and CDR2 are SEHNR and FQNEAQ (reference sequence). V lost 2 bases to trimming and J lost 7 bases, with 9 bases between them. The CDR3 contains 13 residues. The CDR3 spells CASSLQGHQPQHF. The CDR3 DNA is TGTGCCAGCAGCTTACAGGGCCACCAGCCCCAGCATTTT.

This clonotype has more than one count but fewer than ten. The CDR3: CASSLAGLAVSTDTQYF. As DNA, the CDR3 is TGTGCCAGCAGTTTAGCGGGGCTAGCGGTTAGCACAGATACGCAGTATTTT. The chain is built from TRBV12-3 or TRBV12-4 and TRBJ2-3; 7 bases match TRBD2. The CDR3 totals 17 residues. After removal of 0 bases from V and 0 bases from J, the junction contained 6 bases not matched to a gene.

The chain employs TRBV9 and TRBJ2-1; D unclear. The germline V gene encodes CDR1 SGDLS and CDR2 YYNGEE. There are 15 residues in the CDR3. Trimming removed 0 bases at V and 10 bases at J, with 17 bases between. The CDR3 nucleotides read TGTGCCAGCAGCGTAGCTCCCCGGACCGTAGTGGAGCAGTTCTTC. It yields the protein CASSVAPRTVVEQFF.

V and J are TRBV6-1 and TRBJ1-5; D ambiguous. The length of the CDR3 is 13 residues. Trimming removed 5 bases at V and 0 bases at J, with 5 bases between. Germline CDR1 reads MNHNS; CDR2 reads SASEGT. CDR3 protein: CASSPYSNQPQHF. Written as DNA, the CDR3 is TGTGCCAGCAGTCCGTATAGCAATCAGCCCCAGCATTTT.

The rearrangement joins TRBV4-1 to TRBJ1-2; 9 bases fit TRBD1. CDR1 is MGHRA, CDR2 YSYEKL, per germline. CDR3 size: 17 residues. The V and J ends lost 0 bases and 4 bases, in that order; junction bases with no gene match: 9. The CDR3 is CASSQDIGTGWAYGYTF. The CDR3 DNA is TGCGCCAGCAGCCAAGATATCGGGACAGGGTGGGCCTATGGCTACACCTTC.

The gene calls are TRBV7-2 and TRBJ2-1; 7 bases match TRBD2. The trim removed 2 bases at V and 4 bases at J, leaving 5 bases unmatched. CDR1 is SGHTA, CDR2 FQGNSA, per germline. This CDR3 is 15 amino acids long. The CDR3 DNA reads TGTGCCAGCAGCTTACCCGGGACTATTTACAATGAGCAGTTCTTC. Its protein product is CASSLPGTIYNEQFF.

V is TRBV20-1 and J is TRBJ2-1; 13 positions match TRBD2. The CDR3 has 15 amino acids. The ends lost 1 base at V and 7 bases at J; junction bases unmatched: 4. Germline V gene data show CDR1 as DFQATT and CDR2 as SNEGSKA (reference sequence). DNA for the CDR3: TGCAGTGCTAGAGTTGTGACTAGCGGGAGGAATGAGCAGTTCTTC. Translating gives CSARVVTSGRNEQFF.

This clonotype was detected ten times or more. This rearrangement joins TRBV5-1 to TRBJ2-7; TRBD2 matches at 8 bases. The CDR3 runs 17 residues. V lost 1 base and J lost 1; bases outside the gene matches: 10. Germline V gene sequence: CDR1 SGHRS, CDR2 YFSETQ. As DNA, the CDR3 is TGCGCCAGCAGCTTGTCCCCCTTACTAGCGGTTTCCTACGAGCAGTACTTC. Its protein product is CASSLSPLLAVSYEQYF.

This clonotype was observed a handful of times. The rearrangement joins TRBV11-3 to TRBJ2-7; 14 bases line up with TRBD2. V was clipped by 4 bases and J by 4 bases; unmatched bases: 6. The CDR3 totals 16 residues. CDR1 and CDR2 (germline): SGHNT, YENEEA. DNA of the CDR3: TGTGCCAGCAGCTCCGGACTAGCGGGAGGCCTATACGAGCAGTACTTC. Translation gives CASSSGLAGGLYEQYF.

The rearrangement links TRBV5-1 to TRBJ1-3, with D unresolved. Trimming pared 0 bases from V and 1 base from J, leaving 8 bases between. This CDR3 region has 15 residues. The V gene's germline CDR1 is SGHRS and CDR2 YFSETQ. The CDR3 loop reads CASSLGVKSGNTIYF. CDR3 nucleotide sequence: TGCGCCAGCAGCTTGGGGGTCAAGTCTGGAAACACCATATATTTT.

This clonotype has only a few counts. This chain links TRBV5-1 with TRBJ2-7, with D possibly being TRBD1 (6 bases). The V end was cut by 5 bases, the J end by 1 base, with 10 bases between. From germline, CDR1 is SGHRS and CDR2 YFSETQ. CDR3 length: 13 amino acids. The CDR3 region has the DNA TGCGCCAGCAGATCCGGACAGTCCTACGAGCAGTACTTC. It codes for CASRSGQSYEQYF.

The rearrangement joins TRBV10-3 to TRBJ2-1; D possibly corresponds to TRBD1 (5 bases). This CDR3 is 14 amino acids long. Deletions cut 8 bases from V and 1 base from J, with 12 bases between. Germline V gene lookup returns CDR1 ENHRY and CDR2 SYGVKD. CDR3 in DNA: TGTGCCATCGGGGCTAGTGGTTCCTACAATGAGCAGTTCTTC. Translating gives CAIGASGSYNEQFF.

The J gene is TRBJ2-1, the V gene TRBV20-1, with TRBD2 matching 12 bases. The CDR3 extends over 13 amino acids. Germline-derived CDR1 and CDR2 are DFQATT and SNEGSKA (reference sequence). The V gene end was trimmed by 5 bases and the J gene end by 7 bases; junction bases not matched to a gene: 3. The CDR3 nucleotides read TGCAGTGCTTCGACTAGCGGGAGAAATGAGCAGTTCTTC. Amino acids: CSASTSGRNEQFF.

This clonotype occurred a few times. The rearrangement uses TRBV25-1 and TRBJ2-4, with no clear D. CDR1 and CDR2 from the germline V gene are MGHDK and SYGVNS. CDR3 length: 13 amino acids. V lost 1 base, J lost 5 bases, and 6 bases lay in between. The CDR3 bases are TGTGCCAGCAGTGAATTGGTACAAAACATTCAGTACTTC. Its protein product is CASSELVQNIQYF.

This clonotype was counted at least ten times. This chain connects TRBV7-9 to TRBJ1-1; D gene ambiguous. CDR1 SEHNR and CDR2 FQNEAQ come from the germline V gene (reference sequence). Trimming removed 5 bases at V and 1 base at J, with 11 bases between. The CDR3 spans 14 residues. CDR3 protein: CASSPSLSNTEAFF. In DNA form, the CDR3 reads TGTGCCAGCAGCCCAAGCTTATCGAACACTGAAGCTTTCTTT. Using reference TRBV7-9 and TRBJ1-1 for the parts outside the CDR3, the full variable domain is DTGVSQNPRHKITKRGQNVTFRCDPISEHNRLYWYRQTLGQGPEFLTYFQNEAQLEKSRLLSDRFSAERPKGSFSTLEIQRTEQGDSAMYLCASSPSLSNTEAFFGQGTRLTVV.

This clonotype was detected a few times. The V call is TRBV7-9, the J call TRBJ2-2; a possible D gene is TRBD2 (5 bases). The CDR3 spans 16 residues. Trimming took 3 bases from V and 8 from J, leaving 19 bases between them. CDR1 is SEHNR, CDR2 FQNEAQ, per germline (reference sequence). The chain's CDR3 is CASSFPSGPILGELFF. The CDR3 DNA is TGTGCCAGCAGCTTCCCCAGCGGACCTATTTTAGGGGAGCTGTTTTTT.

This sequence joins TRBV5-1 and TRBJ2-6; D is ambiguous. Germline CDR1 and CDR2: SGHRS and YFSETQ. Trimming left V 1 base short and J 0 bases short, with 8 bases between. The CDR3 totals 16 residues. CDR3 DNA sequence: TGCGCCAGCAGCTTGTCGCTGATCTCTGGGGCCAACGTCCTGACTTTC. Its protein is CASSLSLISGANVLTF.